These 30 T cell receptor beta chains came from one sample sequenced in a study of human T cells and chemical hapten exposure. TCRdb reanalysed the RACE reads using MiXCR and keeps one entry per CDR3 protein. The repertoire includes around 130,000 distinct CDR3 sequences, 12% of them detected once, and around 1.4% sits in the top ten. Time point defined: patch test 2, 6 weeks after DPC sensitization. This sample's treatment: therapeutic diphenylcyclopropenone sensitization with weekly scalp DPC. The sequencing here drew on whole blood, taken in connection with sensitization to the hapten diphenylcyclopropenone (DPC). The receptor source for this set is a woman in her fifties or sixties with alopecia areata. Some clones in this sample may be carry-over from other donors' samples.

The table lists this clonotype with many counts. The chain combines TRBV20-1 with TRBJ2-7, with TRBD1 matching 9 bases. Germline CDR1 DFQATT, CDR2 SNEGSKA (reference sequence). This CDR3 contains 12 residues. The V and J ends lost 4 bases and 6 bases, in that order; junction bases with no gene match: 4. The CDR3 is CSAKQGASEQYF. The CDR3 DNA reads TGCAGTGCTAAACAGGGGGCTAGCGAGCAGTACTTC.

Only a few counts were recorded for this clonotype. The junction differs from germline at one of its ends, possibly a read error. The V call is TRBV7-7, the J call TRBJ2-1; TRBD2 agrees at 9 bases. Germline V gene sequence: CDR1 SSHAT, CDR2 FNYEAQ (reference sequence). The CDR3 is 15 residues long. CDR3 region: CASSLRAGGPDEQFF. DNA for the CDR3: TGTGCTAGCAGCTTACGCGCGGGAGGGCCGGATGAGCAGTTCTTC.

This clonotype came up many times. The chain employs TRBV6-2 or TRBV6-3 and TRBJ2-2; D may be TRBD2 (6 bases). V gave up 9 bases and J gave up 3 bases, with 17 bases separating them. The CDR3 runs 15 residues. CDR1 MNHEY and CDR2 SVGEGT come from the germline V gene. This chain's CDR3 is CARVGTPLYTGELFF. CDR3 nucleotides: TGTGCCAGGGTCGGGACTCCCCTCTACACCGGGGAGCTGTTTTTT.

This clonotype occurred many times. The chain has TRBV20-1 and TRBJ1-5; 8 bases map to TRBD1. Germline loops: CDR1 DFQATT, CDR2 SNEGSKA (reference sequence). The V segment lost 6 bases and the J segment 4 bases; nucleotides outside the gene matches: 5. CDR3 length: 13 amino acids. The CDR3 DNA reads as TGCAGTGCCCGGACAGGGCCTAATCAGCCCCAGCATTTT. It specifies CSARTGPNQPQHF.

This clonotype was counted many times. J is TRBJ1-5 and V is TRBV27, with D perhaps matching TRBD1 (5 bases). The CDR3 is made up of 15 amino acids. Trimming took 5 bases from V and 2 from J, leaving 13 bases between them. Germline lookup yields CDR1 MNHEY and CDR2 SMNVEV (reference sequence). The CDR3 spells CASSLMTGGNQPQHF. CDR3 sequence (DNA): TGTGCCAGCAGTCTAATGACGGGGGGCAATCAGCCCCAGCATTTT.

There are a few counts of this clonotype. J is TRBJ2-7 and V is TRBV7-2, with D possibly TRBD1 on 5 matching bases. Trimming shortened V by 5 bases and J by 3 bases, and 11 bases separated the two germline ends. This CDR3 is built from 13 residues. Germline assignment: CDR1 SGHTA and CDR2 FQGNSA. CDR3 sequence reads: CASSGREGYEQYF. The CDR3 DNA reads TGTGCCAGCAGCGGCAGGGAAGGCTACGAGCAGTACTTC.

The table lists this clonotype with many counts. The V gene is TRBV6-2 or TRBV6-3, the J gene TRBJ2-1; possible D gene TRBD1, 6 bases. The V and J ends lost 7 bases and 9 bases respectively, with 16 bases between them. This CDR3 comprises 13 residues. CDR1 MNHEY and CDR2 SVGEGT come from the germline V gene. For the CDR3, the DNA is TGTGCCAGCAATAAACTAGGGGGTGCTGAGCAGTTCTTC. This sequence encodes CASNKLGGAEQFF.

In its sample, this clonotype was seen a few times. The rearrangement joins TRBV28 to TRBJ2-1; D remains ambiguous. V was shortened by 6 bases and J by 6 bases, with 15 bases between the two germline ends. The CDR3 loop spans 14 amino acids. CDR1 and CDR2 (germline): MDHEN, SYDVKM. CDR3: CASSPLSPGNEQFF. The CDR3 DNA is TGTGCCAGCAGCCCCCTTAGTCCGGGCAATGAGCAGTTCTTC.

The chain is built from TRBV9 and TRBJ1-4, with 8 positions matching TRBD1. Germline V gives CDR1 SGDLS, CDR2 YYNGEE. J lost 6 bases, V lost 3 bases, and 13 bases had no gene match. The CDR3 has 17 amino acids. The CDR3 coding sequence is TGTGCCAGCAGCGGTGCAGGGGGCGCCGGGAGGGATGAAAAACTGTTTTTT. Its protein product is CASSGAGGAGRDEKLFF.

The chain has TRBV5-1 and TRBJ2-2; unclear D gene. Germline-derived CDR1 and CDR2 are SGHRS and YFSETQ. Trimming pared 5 bases from V and 5 bases from J, leaving 7 bases between. The CDR3 totals 12 residues. The CDR3: CASRLWTGELFF. CDR3 nucleotide sequence: TGCGCCAGCAGACTATGGACCGGGGAGCTGTTTTTT.

This clonotype was seen only a few times. The gene calls are TRBV10-3 and TRBJ2-5, with 10 nucleotides matching TRBD2. The V gene end was trimmed by 4 bases and the J gene end by 5 bases; junction bases not matched to a gene: 13. The CDR3 is made up of 17 amino acids. The germline V gene encodes CDR1 ENHRY and CDR2 SYGVKD. DNA of the CDR3: TGTGCCATCAGTGGGGGAGCTAGCGGGAGAGCGAGCGAGACCCAGTACTTC. Residues: CAISGGASGRASETQYF.

There are a few counts of this clonotype. The chain recombines TRBV6-1 with TRBJ1-2; D is uncertain. Looked up from germline, CDR1 is MNHNS and CDR2 is SASEGT. Deletions cut 6 bases from V and 3 bases from J, with 11 bases between. The CDR3 runs to 13 residues. The CDR3 protein is CASSEVLYYGYTF. CDR3 bases: TGTGCCAGCAGCGAGGTTTTATACTATGGCTACACCTTC.

This clonotype was counted many times. The V call is TRBV5-1, the J call TRBJ2-7; D is ambiguous. This CDR3 spans 12 amino acids. V lost 7 bases to trimming and J lost 4 bases, with 12 bases between them. Germline-derived CDR1 and CDR2 are SGHRS and YFSETQ. Here the CDR3 DNA reads TGCGCCAGCCACAGAGAAGATTACGAGCAGTACTTC. Encoded protein: CASHREDYEQYF.

Concerning this clonotype: A much more abundant neighbour one base away suggests this may be a read error. V is TRBV20-1 and J is TRBJ1-1, with 7 bases lining up with TRBD1. CDR3 length equals 13 residues. CDR1 and CDR2 from the germline V gene are DFQATT and SNEGSKA (reference sequence). The CDR3 nucleotides are TGCAATGCTCCACAGGGGTTCTACACTGAAGCTTTCTTT. This sequence encodes CNAPQGFYTEAFF.

The gene calls are TRBV5-6 and TRBJ1-1; D remains unclear. CDR1 is SGHDT and CDR2 is YYEEEE in the germline V gene. V was pared by 0 bases and J by 1 base, with 10 bases between. The CDR3 totals 15 residues. CDR3 protein: CASSLVEPGNTEAFF. CDR3 bases: TGTGCCAGCAGCTTGGTTGAGCCCGGGAACACTGAAGCTTTCTTT.

This clonotype has just a few counts. The rearrangement links TRBV6-6 to TRBJ2-5, with TRBD2 matching over 7 bases. After removal of 2 bases from V and 4 bases from J, the junction contained 4 bases not matched to a gene. The V gene's germline CDR1 is MNHNY and CDR2 SVGAGI (reference sequence). The CDR3 totals 14 residues. CDR3: CASSYSGGRETQYF. CDR3 DNA sequence: TGTGCCAGCAGTTACAGTGGCGGGAGAGAGACCCAGTACTTC.

In its sample, this clonotype was seen a few times. The chain uses TRBV15 and TRBJ2-1; 7 bases are a match to TRBD2. CDR1 and CDR2 from the germline V gene are LNHNV and YYDKDF (reference sequence). The junction had 6 bases not matched to a gene; V was cut back by 0 bases and J by 4 bases. The CDR3 is 16 residues long. The CDR3 nucleotides read TGTGCCACCAGCAGAGACCTGGCGGGAGATTACAATGAGCAGTTCTTC. Protein sequence: CATSRDLAGDYNEQFF.

This clonotype has a handful of counts. The rearrangement joins TRBV7-8 to TRBJ2-7, with unresolved D. V lost 5 bases and J 3 bases, leaving 17 bases between the germline ends. Germline-derived CDR1 and CDR2 are SGHVS and FQNEAQ. The CDR3 has 15 amino acids. This CDR3 reads CASSPLSGVIYEQYF. The CDR3, as DNA: TGTGCCAGCAGCCCGCTGTCCGGAGTCATCTACGAGCAGTACTTC.

This clonotype was seen a few times. The chain carries TRBV7-9 and TRBJ2-1, with 11 bases aligning to TRBD2. V lost 5 bases to trimming and J lost 3 bases; unmatched junction nucleotides: 6. This CDR3 spans 16 amino acids. CDR1 is SEHNR and CDR2 is FQNEAQ in the germline V gene (reference sequence). CDR3: CASSRLAGSGYNEQFF. CDR3 DNA sequence: TGTGCCAGCAGCCGACTAGCGGGATCGGGCTACAATGAGCAGTTCTTC.

This clonotype was seen many times. The rearrangement links TRBV20-1 to TRBJ2-5; D is uncertain. Trimming took off 5 bases at V and 7 bases at J, with 11 bases between the two ends. CDR3 size: 11 residues. Germline CDR1 DFQATT, CDR2 SNEGSKA (reference sequence). The CDR3 sequence: CSAPLEATQYF. The CDR3 region has the DNA TGCAGTGCTCCCTTAGAGGCGACCCAGTACTTC.

V is TRBV29-1 and J is TRBJ2-4; D uncertain. CDR3 length equals 12 residues. Trimming cost V 6 bases and J 7 bases, with 13 bases left between them. Germline CDR1 is SQVTM and CDR2 is ANQGSEA. CDR3 sequence: CSVAWAVNIQYF. The CDR3 region has the DNA TGCAGCGTAGCTTGGGCGGTGAACATTCAGTACTTC.

This clonotype was observed at least ten times. The chain uses TRBV12-5 and TRBJ1-5; 12 bases map to TRBD1. After removal of 6 bases from V and 6 bases from J, the junction contained 6 bases not matched to a gene. Germline loops: CDR1 LGHNT, CDR2 FRNRAP. The CDR3 is 15 residues long. The CDR3 DNA reads as TGTGCTAGTGGACCGGGACAGGGGGCCGGTCAGCCCCAGCATTTT. Amino acids: CASGPGQGAGQPQHF.

This clonotype was counted between two and nine times. The chain joins TRBV18 to TRBJ1-1; D is unclear. V dropped 4 bases and J dropped 1 base, with 10 bases sitting between them. Per germline, CDR1 KGHSH and CDR2 LQKENI. The CDR3 is 14 residues long. The CDR3 loop reads CASSLQRENTEAFF. The CDR3 region has the DNA TGTGCCAGCTCACTCCAAAGGGAGAACACTGAAGCTTTCTTT.

This clonotype was recorded a few times. The V call is TRBV6-5, the J call TRBJ2-1, with D possibly TRBD1 on 5 matching bases. Germline CDR1 and CDR2: MNHEY and SVGAGI. The V end lost 0 bases, the J end lost 4 bases, and 10 bases lay between the germline ends. The length of the CDR3 is 15 residues. The CDR3 DNA reads TGTGCCAGCAGTTACTCTCGGCAGGGTTACAATGAGCAGTTCTTC. Its translation is CASSYSRQGYNEQFF.

This clonotype was found a few times. The V gene is TRBV7-9, the J gene TRBJ2-7; TRBD2 is a possible D gene (6 bases). CDR1 and CDR2 from the germline V gene are SEHNR and FQNEAQ (reference sequence). Trimming shortened V by 5 bases and J by 5 bases, and 16 bases separated the two germline ends. There are 14 residues in the CDR3. The CDR3 DNA follows: TGTGCCAGCAGCGGCGGGGTAGTTACACACGAGCAGTACTTC. Translated, it gives CASSGGVVTHEQYF.

This clonotype was observed a few times. The CDR3 loop reads CASSAGGQGSHGYTF. For the CDR3, the DNA is TGTGCCAGCAGCGCGGGAGGACAGGGTTCCCATGGCTACACCTTC. J is TRBJ1-2 and V is TRBV9; 8 nucleotides align to TRBD1. CDR1 is SGDLS, CDR2 YYNGEE, per germline. Trimming took 3 bases from V and 6 from J; bases not matched to a gene: 10. There are 15 residues in the CDR3. Combining the CDR3 with reference TRBV9 and TRBJ1-2 gives the whole variable domain DSGVTQTPKHLITATGQRVTLRCSPRSGDLSVYWYQQSLDQGLQFLIQYYNGEERAKGNILERFSAQQFPDLHSELNLSSLELGDSALYFCASSAGGQGSHGYTFGSGTRLTVV.

The sample holds a few counts of this clonotype. The V call is TRBV28, the J call TRBJ1-1, with D uncertain. Germline lookup yields CDR1 MDHEN and CDR2 SYDVKM. Trimming cost V 5 bases and J 4 bases, with 17 bases left between them. The CDR3 totals 15 residues. This chain's CDR3 is CASSPSDGSGTEAFF. The CDR3 nucleotides are TGTGCCAGCAGTCCCTCCGACGGTTCCGGCACTGAAGCTTTCTTT.

The J gene is TRBJ2-5, the V gene TRBV6-5; D ambiguous. There are 13 residues in the CDR3. Trimming took 4 bases from V and 5 from J, leaving 11 bases between them. The V gene's germline CDR1 is MNHEY and CDR2 SVGAGI. CDR3 in DNA: TGTGCCAGCAGTTTTTCAGTTACGGAGACCCAGTACTTC. It codes for CASSFSVTETQYF.

The chain has TRBV6-1 and TRBJ2-7; D is undetermined. Germline CDR1 is MNHNS and CDR2 is SASEGT. The CDR3 is made up of 14 amino acids. The V end lost 0 bases, the J end lost 6 bases, and 12 bases lay between the germline ends. CDR3 amino acids: CASSEARVGREQYF. The CDR3 bases are TGTGCCAGCAGTGAAGCTCGTGTTGGTCGCGAGCAGTACTTC.

This chain joins TRBV29-1 and TRBJ2-5; 9 bases align to TRBD2. This CDR3 contains 13 residues. V shed 7 bases, J shed 6 bases, and the junction held 9 bases outside the gene matches. Germline values: CDR1 SQVTM, CDR2 ANQGSEA. The CDR3 DNA follows: TGCAGCGCCCCTGGGACTAGCTTGCAGACCCAGTACTTC. Amino acid sequence: CSAPGTSLQTQYF.